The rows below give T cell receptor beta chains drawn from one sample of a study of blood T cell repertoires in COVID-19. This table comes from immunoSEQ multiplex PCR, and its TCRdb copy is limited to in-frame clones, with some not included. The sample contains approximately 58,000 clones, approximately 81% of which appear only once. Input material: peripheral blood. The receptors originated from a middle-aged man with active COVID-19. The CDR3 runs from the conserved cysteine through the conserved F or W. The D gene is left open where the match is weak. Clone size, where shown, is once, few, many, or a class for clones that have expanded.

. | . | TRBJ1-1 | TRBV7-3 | CASSLSVNTEAFF | TGTGCCAGCAGCTTATCGGTGAACACTGAAGCTTTCTTT
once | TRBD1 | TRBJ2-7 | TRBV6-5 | CASGRGRSNEQYF | TGTGCCAGCGGCAGGGGGAGATCGAACGAGCAGTACTTC
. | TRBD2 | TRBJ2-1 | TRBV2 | CASSRGSGRLSSYNEQFF | TGTGCCAGCAGTCGGGGTAGCGGGAGGTTAAGCTCCTACAATGAGCAGTTCTTC
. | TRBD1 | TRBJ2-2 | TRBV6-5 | CASSYSADRGNGELFF | TGTGCCAGCAGTTACTCTGCGGACAGGGGTAACGGGGAGCTGTTTTTT
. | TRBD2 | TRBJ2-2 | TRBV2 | CASSGLARFLVGELFF | TGTGCCAGCAGTGGACTAGCGAGATTCCTCGTCGGGGAGCTGTTTTTT
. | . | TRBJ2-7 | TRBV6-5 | CASREEGTYEQYF | TGTGCCAGCAGGGAGGAGGGAACCTACGAGCAGTACTTC
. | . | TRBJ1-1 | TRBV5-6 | CASNHKNTEAFF | TGTGCCAGCAACCACAAGAACACTGAAGCTTTCTTT
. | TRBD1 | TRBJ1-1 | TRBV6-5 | CASSTGATNTEAFF | TGTGCCAGCAGCACAGGGGCAACGAACACTGAAGCTTTCTTT
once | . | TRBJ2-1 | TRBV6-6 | CASSYRRDNEQFF | TGTGCCAGCAGTTACAGGCGGGACAATGAGCAGTTCTTC
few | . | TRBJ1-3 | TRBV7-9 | CASSPSIRDRSWESNTIYF | TGTGCCAGCAGCCCATCAATTAGAGACAGGTCCTGGGAATCAAACACCATATATTTT
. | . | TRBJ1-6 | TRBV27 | CASSLTGSYNSPLHF | TGTGCCAGCAGTCTAACAGGGAGTTATAATTCACCCCTCCACTTT
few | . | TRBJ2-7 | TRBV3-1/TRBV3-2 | CASSQGPGEQYF | TGTGCCAGCAGCCAAGGCCCGGGGGAGCAGTACTTC
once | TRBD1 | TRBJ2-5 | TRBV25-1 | CASRDREETQYF | TGTGCCAGCAGAGACAGGGAAGAGACCCAGTACTTC
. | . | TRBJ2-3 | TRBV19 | CASSIETGDASTDTQYF | TGTGCCAGTAGTATAGAGACAGGAGACGCTAGCACAGATACGCAGTATTTT
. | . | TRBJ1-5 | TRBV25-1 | CASSEFGSNQPQHF | TGTGCCAGCAGTGAATTTGGCAGCAATCAGCCCCAGCATTTT
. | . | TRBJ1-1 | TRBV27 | CASSSPSEYPYTEAFF | TGTGCCAGCAGTTCCCCTAGTGAATACCCATACACTGAAGCTTTCTTT
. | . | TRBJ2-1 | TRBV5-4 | CASSRPRARANEQFF | TGTGCCAGCAGTCGTCCCAGAGCGCGGGCCAATGAGCAGTTCTTC
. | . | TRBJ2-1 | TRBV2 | CASNRASYNEQFF | TGTGCCAGCAACAGGGCCTCCTACAATGAGCAGTTCTTC
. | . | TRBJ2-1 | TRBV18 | CASSPNGIGYEQFF | TGTGCCAGCTCACCAAACGGGATAGGATATGAGCAGTTCTTC
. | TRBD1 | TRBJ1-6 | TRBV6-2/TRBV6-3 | CASSPGQYRSPLHF | TGTGCCAGCAGTCCGGGACAGTATCGGTCACCCCTCCACTTT
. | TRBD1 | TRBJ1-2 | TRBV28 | CASSDPRDRGLSNYGYTF | TGTGCCAGCAGTGATCCCCGGGACAGGGGGCTCTCCAACTATGGCTACACCTTC
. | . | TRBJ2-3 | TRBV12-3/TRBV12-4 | CASRYSSTDTQYF | TGTGCCAGCAGATACAGCAGCACAGATACGCAGTATTTT
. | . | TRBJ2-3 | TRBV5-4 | CASSFQRALTDTQYF | TGTGCCAGCAGCTTCCAGCGGGCCCTCACAGATACGCAGTATTTT
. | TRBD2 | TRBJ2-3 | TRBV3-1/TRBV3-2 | CASSQEVAGGPDTQYF | TGTGCCAGCAGCCAAGAAGTAGCGGGAGGGCCGGATACGCAGTATTTT
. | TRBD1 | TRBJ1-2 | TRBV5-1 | CASSGGTGDLQYGYTF | TGCGCCAGCAGCGGAGGGACAGGGGACCTCCAGTATGGCTACACCTTC
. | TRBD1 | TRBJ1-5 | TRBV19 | CASSLSGGNQPQHF | TGTGCCAGTAGTTTGTCAGGGGGAAATCAGCCCCAGCATTTT
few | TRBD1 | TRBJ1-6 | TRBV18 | CASSSTGGDSPLHF | TGTGCCAGCTCTTCGACAGGGGGTGATTCACCCCTCCACTTT
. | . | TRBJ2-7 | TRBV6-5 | CASSYSRFSYEQYF | TGTGCCAGCAGTTACTCCCGGTTCTCCTACGAGCAGTACTTC
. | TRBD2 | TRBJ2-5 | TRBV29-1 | CSVAGAGGPRETQYF | TGCAGCGTTGCGGGAGCGGGAGGGCCTAGGGAGACCCAGTACTTC
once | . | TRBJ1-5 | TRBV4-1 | CASSQEQRTLHGQPQHF | TGCGCCAGCAGCCAAGAGCAAAGGACTCTCCATGGTCAGCCCCAGCATTTT
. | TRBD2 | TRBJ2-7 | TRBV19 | CASSGQWEGGEQYF | TGTGCCAGTAGTGGTCAGTGGGAGGGAGGCGAGCAGTACTTC
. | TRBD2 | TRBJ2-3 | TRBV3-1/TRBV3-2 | CASSQDRGLRPTDTQYF | TGTGCCAGCAGCCAAGATAGGGGACTAAGGCCCACAGATACGCAGTATTTT
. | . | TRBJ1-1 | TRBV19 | CASSILGGTEAFF | TGTGCCAGTAGTATTTTGGGGGGCACTGAAGCTTTCTTT
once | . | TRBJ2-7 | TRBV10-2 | CASRKSLPPFFDEQYF | TGCGCCAGCAGGAAGAGCCTCCCTCCTTTTTTCGACGAGCAGTACTTC
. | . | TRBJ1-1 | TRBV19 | CASSIIRTSEAFF | TGTGCCAGTAGTATCATTAGGACATCTGAAGCTTTCTTT
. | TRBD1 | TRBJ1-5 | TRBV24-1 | CATSDSTGGWQPQHF | TGTGCCACCAGTGATTCTACAGGGGGCTGGCAGCCCCAGCATTTT
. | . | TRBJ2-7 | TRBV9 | CASSVDHRNNYEQYF | TGTGCCAGCAGCGTAGATCACAGGAATAACTACGAGCAGTACTTC
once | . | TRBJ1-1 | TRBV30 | CAWSSSVEAFF | TGTGCCTGGAGCTCCTCGGTTGAAGCTTTCTTT
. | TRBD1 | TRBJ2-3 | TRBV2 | CASSVDRGGTDTQYF | TGTGCCAGCAGTGTGGACAGGGGGGGAACAGATACGCAGTATTTT
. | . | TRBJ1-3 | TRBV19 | CASRDSLMTGNTIYF | TGTGCCAGTAGGGACAGCTTAATGACTGGAAACACCATATATTTT
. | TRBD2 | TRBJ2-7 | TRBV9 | CASSEGSGLALEQYF | TGTGCCAGCAGCGAGGGGTCGGGACTAGCTCTTGAGCAGTACTTC
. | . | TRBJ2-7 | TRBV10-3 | CAISEQTYEQYF | TGTGCCATCAGTGAACAGACCTACGAGCAGTACTTC
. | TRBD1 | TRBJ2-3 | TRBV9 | CASSGGQSTDTQYF | TGTGCCAGCAGCGGGGGACAGTCCACAGATACGCAGTATTTT
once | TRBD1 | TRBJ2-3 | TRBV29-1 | CSVERQGAQYF | TGCAGCGTGGAAAGACAGGGAGCGCAGTATTTT
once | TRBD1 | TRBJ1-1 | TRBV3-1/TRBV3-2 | CASSHLDRGVEAFF | TGTGCCAGCAGCCACTTGGACAGGGGAGTTGAAGCTTTCTTT
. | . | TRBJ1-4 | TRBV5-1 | CASRQGEGKLFF | TGCGCCAGCCGCCAGGGTGAAGGAAAACTGTTTTTT
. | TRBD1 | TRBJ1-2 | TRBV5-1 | CASSGRQGGVSGYTF | TGCGCCAGCAGCGGAAGACAGGGCGGAGTCTCCGGCTACACCTTC
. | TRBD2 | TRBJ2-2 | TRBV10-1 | CASSQLAGVAGELFF | TGCGCCAGCAGCCAACTAGCGGGAGTGGCCGGGGAGCTGTTTTTT
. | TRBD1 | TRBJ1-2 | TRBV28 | CASSPTDRVVYGYTF | TGTGCCAGCAGTCCCACGGACAGGGTTGTCTATGGCTACACCTTC
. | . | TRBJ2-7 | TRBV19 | CASSIAQGNSYEQYF | TGTGCCAGTAGTATAGCACAGGGAAACTCCTACGAGCAGTACTTC
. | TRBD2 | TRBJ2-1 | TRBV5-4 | CASSLGGRHYNEQFF | TGTGCCAGCAGCTTGGGCGGGAGACACTACAATGAGCAGTTCTTC